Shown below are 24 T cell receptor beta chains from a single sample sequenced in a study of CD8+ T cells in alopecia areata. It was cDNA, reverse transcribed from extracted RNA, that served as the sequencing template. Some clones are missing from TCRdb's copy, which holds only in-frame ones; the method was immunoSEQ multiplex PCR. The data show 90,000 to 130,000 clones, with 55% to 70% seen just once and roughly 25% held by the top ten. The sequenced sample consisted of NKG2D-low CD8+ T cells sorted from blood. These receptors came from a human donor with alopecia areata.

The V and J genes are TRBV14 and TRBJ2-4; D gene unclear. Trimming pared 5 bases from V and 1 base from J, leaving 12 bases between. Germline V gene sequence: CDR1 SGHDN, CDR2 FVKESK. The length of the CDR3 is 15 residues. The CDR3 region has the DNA TGTGCCAGCAGCGCCGCGGCTCAGGCCAAAAACATTCAGTACTTC. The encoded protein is CASSAAAQAKNIQYF. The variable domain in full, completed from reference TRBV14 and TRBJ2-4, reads EAGVTQFPSHSVIEKGQTVTLRCDPISGHDNLYWYRRVMGKEIKFLLHFVKESKQDESGMPNNRFLAERTGGTYSTLKVQPAELEDSGVYFCASSAAAQAKNIQYFGAGTRLSVL.

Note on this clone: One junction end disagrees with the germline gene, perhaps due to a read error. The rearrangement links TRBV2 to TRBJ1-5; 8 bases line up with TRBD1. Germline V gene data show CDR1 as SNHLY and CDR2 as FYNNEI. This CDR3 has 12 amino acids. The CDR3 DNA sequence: TGTGCCAGCAGCGATGGACAGGGCCCGTCGTATTTT. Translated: CASSDGQGPSYF.

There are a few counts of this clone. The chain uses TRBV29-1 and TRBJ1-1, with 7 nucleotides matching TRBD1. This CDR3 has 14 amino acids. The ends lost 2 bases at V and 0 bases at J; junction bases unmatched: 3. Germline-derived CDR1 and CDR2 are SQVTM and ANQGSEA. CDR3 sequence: CSVERGRVNTEAFF. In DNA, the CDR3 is TGCAGCGTTGAAAGGGGGCGCGTGAACACTGAAGCTTTCTTT.

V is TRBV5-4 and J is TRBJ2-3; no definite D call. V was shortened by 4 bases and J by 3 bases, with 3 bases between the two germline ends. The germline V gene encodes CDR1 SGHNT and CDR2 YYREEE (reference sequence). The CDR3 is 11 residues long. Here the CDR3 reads CASSTTDTQYF. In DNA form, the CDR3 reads TGTGCCAGCAGCACAACAGATACGCAGTATTTT. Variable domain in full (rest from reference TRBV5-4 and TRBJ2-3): ETGVTQSPTHLIKTRGQQVTLRCSSQSGHNTVSWYQQALGQGPQFIFQYYREEENGRGNFPPRFSGLQFPNYSSELNVNALELDDSALYLCASSTTDTQYFGPGTRLTVL.

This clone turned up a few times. CDR3 region: CASQTGIHYEQYF. Here the CDR3 DNA reads TGTGCCAGCCAAACAGGGATCCACTACGAGCAGTACTTC. The genes are TRBV28 and TRBJ2-7; weak D call: TRBD1 (6 bases). CDR3 length: 13 amino acids. Germline CDR1 and CDR2: MDHEN and SYDVKM. With 8 bases removed from V and 3 bases from J, the gap between germline ends came to 14 bases. The whole variable domain, filled in from reference TRBV28 and TRBJ2-7, reads DVKVTQSSRYLVKRTGEKVFLECVQDMDHENMFWYRQDPGLGLRLIYFSYDVKMKEKGDIPEGYSVSREKKERFSLILESASTNQTSMYLCASQTGIHYEQYFGPGTRLTVT.

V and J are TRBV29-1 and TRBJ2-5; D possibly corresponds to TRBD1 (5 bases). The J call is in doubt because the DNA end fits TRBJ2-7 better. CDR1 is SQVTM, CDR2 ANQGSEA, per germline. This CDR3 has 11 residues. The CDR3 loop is CSVEQGYEQYF. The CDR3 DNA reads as TGCAGCGTTGAGCAGGGCTACGAGCAGTACTTC.

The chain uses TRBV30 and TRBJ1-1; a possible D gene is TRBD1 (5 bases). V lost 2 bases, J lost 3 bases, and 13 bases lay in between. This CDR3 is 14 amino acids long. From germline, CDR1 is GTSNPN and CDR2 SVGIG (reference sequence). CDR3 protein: CAWSPLGGDTEAFF. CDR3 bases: TGTGCCTGGAGTCCACTCGGGGGTGACACTGAAGCTTTCTTT.

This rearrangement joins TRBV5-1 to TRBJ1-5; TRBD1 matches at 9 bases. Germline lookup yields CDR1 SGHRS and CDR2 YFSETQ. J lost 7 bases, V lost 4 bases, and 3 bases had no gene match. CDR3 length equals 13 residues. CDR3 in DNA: TGCGCCAGCAGCAGACAGGGGGGACAGCCCCAGCATTTT. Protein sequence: CASSRQGGQPQHF.

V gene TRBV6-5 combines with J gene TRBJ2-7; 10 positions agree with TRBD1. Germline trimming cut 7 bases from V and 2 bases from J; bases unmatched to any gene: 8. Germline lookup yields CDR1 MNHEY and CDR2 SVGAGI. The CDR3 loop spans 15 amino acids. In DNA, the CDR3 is TGTGCCAGCAAGGTCGGGACAGGGGACACCTACGAGCAGTACTTC. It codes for CASKVGTGDTYEQYF.

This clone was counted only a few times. This CDR3 reads CASSPVSGSYEQYF. The CDR3 DNA follows: TGTGCCAGCAGTCCGGTTAGCGGGTCCTACGAGCAGTACTTC. The rearrangement links TRBV28 to TRBJ2-7; 7 bases are a match to TRBD2. With 5 bases clipped from V and 1 base from J, the junction kept 5 bases outside the gene matches. CDR3 length: 14 residues. The germline V gene has CDR1 MDHEN and CDR2 SYDVKM.

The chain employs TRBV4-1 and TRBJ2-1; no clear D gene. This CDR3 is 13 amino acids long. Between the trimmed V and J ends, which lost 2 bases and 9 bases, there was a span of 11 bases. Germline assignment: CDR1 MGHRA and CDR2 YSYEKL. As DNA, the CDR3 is TGCGCCAGCAGCCAATTTAGTGGCGGTGAGCAGTTCTTC. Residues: CASSQFSGGEQFF.

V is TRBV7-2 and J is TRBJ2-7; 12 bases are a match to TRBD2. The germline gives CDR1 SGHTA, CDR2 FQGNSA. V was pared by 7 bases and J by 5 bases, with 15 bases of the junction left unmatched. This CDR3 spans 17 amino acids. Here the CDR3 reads CASNFPRLAGDSDEQYF. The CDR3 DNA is TGTGCCAGCAACTTCCCGCGACTAGCGGGAGACAGCGACGAGCAGTACTTC.

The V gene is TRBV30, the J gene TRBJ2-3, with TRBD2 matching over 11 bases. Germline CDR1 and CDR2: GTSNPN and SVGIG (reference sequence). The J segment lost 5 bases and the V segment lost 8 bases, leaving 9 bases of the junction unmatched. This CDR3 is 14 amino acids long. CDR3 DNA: TGTGCCAGTAGCGGAGGACTAGCGGGAGATACGCAGTATTTT. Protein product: CASSGGLAGDTQYF.

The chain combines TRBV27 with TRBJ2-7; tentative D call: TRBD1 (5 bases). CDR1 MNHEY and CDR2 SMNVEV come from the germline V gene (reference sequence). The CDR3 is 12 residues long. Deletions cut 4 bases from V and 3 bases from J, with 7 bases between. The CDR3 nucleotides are TGTGCCAGCAGTTCCGACAGCTACGAGCAGTACTTC. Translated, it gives CASSSDSYEQYF.

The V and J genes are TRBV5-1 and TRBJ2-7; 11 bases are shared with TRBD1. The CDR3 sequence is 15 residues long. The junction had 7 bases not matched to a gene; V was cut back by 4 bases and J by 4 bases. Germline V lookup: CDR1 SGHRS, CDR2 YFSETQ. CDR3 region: CASSPGTGGSYEQYF. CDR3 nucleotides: TGCGCCAGCAGCCCCGGGACAGGGGGTTCGTACGAGCAGTACTTC.

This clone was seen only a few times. CDR3 region: CASSPGAAEAFF. The CDR3 DNA follows: TGTGCCAGCAGTCCGGGGGCTGCCGAAGCTTTCTTT. The chain has TRBV28 and TRBJ1-1, with D possibly being TRBD1 (6 bases). This CDR3 region has 12 residues. The germline V gene encodes CDR1 MDHEN and CDR2 SYDVKM. Trimming cost V 5 bases and J 8 bases, with 12 bases left between them.

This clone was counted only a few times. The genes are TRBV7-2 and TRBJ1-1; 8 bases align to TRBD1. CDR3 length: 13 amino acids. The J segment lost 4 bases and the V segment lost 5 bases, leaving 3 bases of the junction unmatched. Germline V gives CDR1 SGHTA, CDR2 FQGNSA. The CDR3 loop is CASSRQGSTEAFF. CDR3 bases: TGTGCCAGCAGCCGACAGGGGTCCACTGAAGCTTTCTTT.

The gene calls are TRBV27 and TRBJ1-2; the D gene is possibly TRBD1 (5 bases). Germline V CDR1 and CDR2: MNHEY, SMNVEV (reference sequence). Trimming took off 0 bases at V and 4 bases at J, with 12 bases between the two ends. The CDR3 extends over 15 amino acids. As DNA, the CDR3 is TGTGCCAGCAGTTTATCGTTAGCGGGGGTCTATGGCTACACCTTC. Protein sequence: CASSLSLAGVYGYTF.

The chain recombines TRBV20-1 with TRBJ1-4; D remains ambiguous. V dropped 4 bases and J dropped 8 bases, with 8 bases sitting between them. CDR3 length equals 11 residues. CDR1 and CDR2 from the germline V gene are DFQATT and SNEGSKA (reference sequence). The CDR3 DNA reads TGCAGTGCTACAGACAACGAAAAACTGTTTTTT. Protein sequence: CSATDNEKLFF.

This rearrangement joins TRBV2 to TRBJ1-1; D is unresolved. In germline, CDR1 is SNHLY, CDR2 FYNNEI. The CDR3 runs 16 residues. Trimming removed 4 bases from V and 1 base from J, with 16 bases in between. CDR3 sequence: CASSVPFSRGNTEAFF. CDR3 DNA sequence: TGTGCCAGCAGTGTACCTTTTTCGCGGGGGAACACTGAAGCTTTCTTT.

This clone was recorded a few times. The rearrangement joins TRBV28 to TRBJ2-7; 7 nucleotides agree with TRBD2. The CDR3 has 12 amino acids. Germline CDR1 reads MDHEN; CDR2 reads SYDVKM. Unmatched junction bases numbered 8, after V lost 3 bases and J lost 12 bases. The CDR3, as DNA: TGTGCCAGCAGTTTGTCGGGGGGACTACTGTACTTC. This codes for CASSLSGGLLYF.

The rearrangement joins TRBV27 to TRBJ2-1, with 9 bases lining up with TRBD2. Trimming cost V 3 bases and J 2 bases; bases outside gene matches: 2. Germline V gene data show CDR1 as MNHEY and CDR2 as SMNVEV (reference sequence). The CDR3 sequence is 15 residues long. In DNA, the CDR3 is TGTGCCAGCAGTTTTAGCGGGAGTGCCTACAATGAGCAGTTCTTC. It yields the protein CASSFSGSAYNEQFF.

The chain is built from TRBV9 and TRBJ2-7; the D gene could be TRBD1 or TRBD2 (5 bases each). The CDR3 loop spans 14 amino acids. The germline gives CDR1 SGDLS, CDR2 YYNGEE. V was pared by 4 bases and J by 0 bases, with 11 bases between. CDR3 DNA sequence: TGTGCCAGCAGCACCGGGACGGCCTCCTACGAGCAGTACTTC. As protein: CASSTGTASYEQYF.

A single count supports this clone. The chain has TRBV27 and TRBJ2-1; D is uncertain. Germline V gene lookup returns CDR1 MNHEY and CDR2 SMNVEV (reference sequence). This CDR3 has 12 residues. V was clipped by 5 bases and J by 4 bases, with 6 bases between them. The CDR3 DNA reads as TGTGCCAGCAGTAGGCATTACAATGAGCAGTTCTTC. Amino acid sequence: CASSRHYNEQFF.